These 27 T cell receptor beta chains were sequenced from one sample in a study of cytomegalovirus exposure and HLA in healthy donors. With 60 Vbeta and 13 Jbeta primers, the PCR was carried out. Sequencing used immunoSEQ multiplex PCR; TCRdb keeps in-frame clones, though not all of them. This sample yields approximately 170,000 clones, of which roughly 70% are seen a single time; roughly 2.7% belongs to the top ten. The source material was PBMCs. The origin of the receptors is a woman aged 40 to 49 in good health and CMV-seropositive.

The V and J genes are TRBV6-1 and TRBJ1-6; 7 bases are shared with TRBD1. V lost 5 bases and J lost 7; bases outside the gene matches: 5. CDR3 length equals 14 residues. CDR1 is MNHNS, CDR2 SASEGT, per germline. The CDR3 reads CASSTTGWNSPLHF. CDR3 in DNA: TGTGCCAGCAGTACGACAGGGTGGAATTCACCCCTCCACTTT.

V usage is TRBV4-1 and J usage is TRBJ1-5; 9 nucleotides align to TRBD1. CDR1 MGHRA and CDR2 YSYEKL come from the germline V gene. J was trimmed by 1 base and V by 4 bases; bases with no gene match: 2. The CDR3 extends over 15 amino acids. The CDR3 nucleotides are TGCGCCAGCAGCCCCGGGACAGGGAGCAATCAGCCCCAGCATTTT. This gives the protein CASSPGTGSNQPQHF.

The rearrangement links TRBV6-1 to TRBJ2-1; 10 bases map to TRBD2. This CDR3 spans 14 amino acids. V lost 7 bases, J lost 9 bases, and 9 bases stayed unmatched. Germline CDR1 and CDR2: MNHNS and SASEGT. CDR3 amino acids: CASTPGTSATEQFF. The CDR3 bases are TGTGCCAGCACGCCCGGGACTAGCGCAACTGAGCAGTTCTTC.

The rearrangement uses TRBV4-3 and TRBJ2-3, with 8 nucleotides matching TRBD2. The CDR3 is made up of 14 amino acids. The V segment lost 4 bases and the J segment 10 bases; nucleotides outside the gene matches: 10. Germline CDR1 is LGHNA and CDR2 is YSLEER. The CDR3 here is CASSPRGGGGAQYF. The CDR3 DNA follows: TGCGCCAGCAGCCCTCGGGGGGGCGGTGGGGCGCAGTATTTT.

The chain links TRBV7-3 to TRBJ2-1; 8 bases are shared with TRBD2. The CDR3 contains 16 residues. Looked up from germline, CDR1 is SGHTA and CDR2 is FQGTGA. J gave up 0 bases and V 5 bases, and 6 bases lay outside the gene matches. CDR3 region: CASSAIAGSSYNEQFF. The CDR3 DNA is TGTGCCAGCAGCGCGATAGCGGGGAGCTCCTACAATGAGCAGTTCTTC.

The chain is built from TRBV6-7 and TRBJ1-2, with D maybe TRBD1 (5 bases). TRBV6-7 is assigned to the ORF class and has an uncertain function. This CDR3 is built from 16 residues. V lost 0 bases and J lost 4, with 15 bases in between. The CDR3 spells CASSYSKHRQSYGYTF. In nucleotides, the CDR3 is TGTGCCAGCAGTTACTCGAAGCACAGACAGTCCTATGGCTACACCTTC.

V and J are TRBV13 and TRBJ2-5; 7 bases are shared with TRBD2. The J call may be mistaken, given a closer DNA end match to TRBJ2-7. The germline V gene has CDR1 PRHDT and CDR2 FYEKMQ (reference sequence). This CDR3 has 17 amino acids. The CDR3 DNA reads as TGTGCCAGCAGCTTAGGACCCTCACTAGCGAGTTCCTACGAGCAGTACTTC. As protein: CASSLGPSLASSYEQYF.

As concerns this clone: Sequence at one end of the junction differs from germline and may be a read error. The chain couples TRBV25-1 to TRBJ2-7, with D possibly matching TRBD2 (5 bases). The CDR3 totals 13 residues. The V gene's germline CDR1 is MGHDK and CDR2 SYGVNS. Here the CDR3 reads CVSTESGGRKQYF. The CDR3 DNA reads TGTGTCAGCACCGAAAGCGGCGGCCGAAAGCAGTACTTC.

This chain uses TRBV15 with TRBJ1-4, with unresolved D. Trimming removed 4 bases from V and 5 bases from J, with 5 bases in between. Germline loops: CDR1 LNHNV, CDR2 YYDKDF (reference sequence). The CDR3 is 12 amino acids. The CDR3 region has the DNA TGTGCCACCAGCAACAGCAATGAAAAACTGTTTTTT. Translating it yields CATSNSNEKLFF.

The chain employs TRBV29-1 and TRBJ1-2; no reliable D call. V was cut by 7 bases and J by 2 bases, with 11 bases left in between. The length of the CDR3 is 12 residues. Per germline, CDR1 SQVTM and CDR2 ANQGSEA. The CDR3: CSAGDLNYGYTF. Written as DNA, the CDR3 is TGCAGCGCCGGGGATTTAAACTATGGCTACACCTTC.

The rearrangement joins TRBV7-2 to TRBJ2-7; 9 nucleotides agree with TRBD2. J was trimmed by 3 bases and V by 1 base; bases with no gene match: 4. In germline, CDR1 is SGHTA, CDR2 FQGNSA. The length of the CDR3 is 15 residues. CDR3 coding DNA: TGTGCCAGCAGCTTAGAGGATAGCGGGGGCTACGAGCAGTACTTC. Translating it yields CASSLEDSGGYEQYF.

This clone was observed a few times. This chain uses TRBV6-6 with TRBJ2-7, with D maybe TRBD1 (5 bases). The germline gives CDR1 MNHNY, CDR2 SVGAGI (reference sequence). CDR3 length: 13 residues. Trimming left V 7 bases short and J 5 bases short, with 15 bases between. The CDR3 nucleotides read TGTGCCAGCAATCCCCCAGTAGGGGACGAGCAGTACTTC. Translated, it gives CASNPPVGDEQYF.

V is TRBV19 and J is TRBJ2-7; TRBD2 matches 9 bases. The length of the CDR3 is 15 residues. Germline CDR1 LNHDA, CDR2 SQIVND (reference sequence). V was clipped by 4 bases and J by 2 bases; unmatched bases: 6. This CDR3 is CASSTGIAGAYEQYF. The CDR3 nucleotides are TGTGCCAGTAGTACGGGAATAGCGGGAGCCTACGAGCAGTACTTC.

The rearrangement uses TRBV5-1 and TRBJ1-1; no clear D. Trimming left V 5 bases short and J 8 bases short, with 13 bases between. The CDR3 is 12 amino acids. Germline CDR1 is SGHRS and CDR2 is YFSETQ. The CDR3 spells CASRGGLPEAFF. For the CDR3, the DNA is TGCGCCAGCAGGGGTGGACTCCCCGAAGCTTTCTTT.

V and J are TRBV7-3 and TRBJ2-7, with 10 bases matching TRBD2. The V segment lost 5 bases and the J segment 9 bases; nucleotides outside the gene matches: 22. The CDR3 loop spans 18 amino acids. Germline assignment: CDR1 SGHTA and CDR2 FQGTGA. The CDR3 DNA sequence: TGTGCCAGCAGCCCTGGGACTAGCGAATGGGGTGACTTACGGGGGCAGTACTTC. It yields the protein CASSPGTSEWGDLRGQYF. Full variable domain (rest looked up from reference TRBV7-3 and TRBJ2-7): GAGVSQTPSNKVTEKGKYVELRCDPISGHTALYWYRQSLGQGPEFLIYFQGTGAADDSGLPNDRFFAVRPEGSVSTLKIQRTERGDSAVYLCASSPGTSEWGDLRGQYFGPGTRLTVT.

This clone was detected only a few times. The genes are TRBV2 and TRBJ2-7; 11 bases agree with TRBD1. The CDR3 length is 15 residues. The germline CDR1 and CDR2 sequences are SNHLY and FYNNEI. With 7 bases clipped from V and 0 bases from J, the junction kept 5 bases outside the gene matches. The CDR3 loop reads CASNPGQGGSYEQYF. The CDR3 nucleotides read TGTGCCAGCAACCCGGGACAGGGGGGCTCCTACGAGCAGTACTTC. Based on the CDR3 plus reference TRBV2 and TRBJ2-7, the full variable domain is EPEVTQTPSHQVTQMGQEVILRCVPISNHLYFYWYRQILGQKVEFLVSFYNNEISEKSEIFDDQFSVERPDGSNFTLKIRSTKLEDSAMYFCASNPGQGGSYEQYFGPGTRLTVT.

The chain joins TRBV11-1 to TRBJ1-2; D is perhaps TRBD1 (5 bases). V gave up 2 bases and J gave up 3 bases, with 10 bases separating them. CDR3 length: 14 amino acids. The germline V gene encodes CDR1 SGHAT and CDR2 FQDESV (reference sequence). The CDR3 sequence is CASSLIGGDYGYTF. CDR3 nucleotides: TGTGCCAGCAGCTTAATTGGAGGGGACTATGGCTACACCTTC.

This clone was picked up a small number of times. This rearrangement joins TRBV14 to TRBJ1-1; D gene unclear. Between the trimmed V and J ends, which lost 0 bases and 4 bases, there was a span of 9 bases. This CDR3 has 14 residues. The germline gives CDR1 SGHDN, CDR2 FVKESK. CDR3 bases: TGTGCCAGCAGCCAAGAAATTCTGAGCACTGAAGCTTTCTTT. It specifies CASSQEILSTEAFF.

The genes are TRBV27 and TRBJ2-7, with D hard to call. Looked up from germline, CDR1 is MNHEY and CDR2 is SMNVEV (reference sequence). The CDR3 is 13 residues long. With 4 bases removed from V and 0 bases from J, the gap between germline ends came to 7 bases. The CDR3 DNA is TGTGCCAGCAGTTGGGCTGCCTCCTACGAGCAGTACTTC. It translates to CASSWAASYEQYF.

This clone turned up a few times. One end of the junction does not line up with germline, which may come from a read error. This chain connects TRBV4-1 to TRBJ1-5, with 9 bases that match TRBD1. The CDR3 covers 15 residues. CDR1 MGHRA and CDR2 YSYEKL come from the germline V gene. The DNA for the CDR3 is TGCGCCAGCAGCCGGATAACAGGGGGCAATCAGCCCCAGAATTTT. Translating it yields CASSRITGGNQPQNF.

The J gene is TRBJ2-3, the V gene TRBV6-1; D call uncertain. There are 13 residues in the CDR3. Trimming shortened V by 6 bases and J by 0 bases, and 7 bases separated the two germline ends. The germline V gene has CDR1 MNHNS and CDR2 SASEGT. The CDR3 loop is CASRLASTDTQYF. CDR3 bases: TGTGCCAGCAGGCTGGCTAGCACAGATACGCAGTATTTT.

The chain links TRBV6-5 to TRBJ1-5, with TRBD1 matching 10 bases. Trimming at V came to 6 bases and at J to 4 bases, leaving 6 bases not matched to a gene. This CDR3 comprises 15 residues. Germline V lookup: CDR1 MNHEY, CDR2 SVGAGI. CDR3 amino acids: CASRPGQGRNQPQHF. CDR3 DNA: TGTGCCAGCAGACCGGGACAGGGGCGAAATCAGCCCCAGCATTTT.

The chain carries TRBV6-5 and TRBJ1-2, with D perhaps TRBD1 (5 bases). The CDR3 length is 15 residues. Germline CDR1 reads MNHEY; CDR2 reads SVGAGI. Trimming pared 0 bases from V and 0 bases from J, leaving 8 bases between. The CDR3 coding sequence is TGTGCCAGCAGTTACTCGATCAGGGCTAACTATGGCTACACCTTC. As protein: CASSYSIRANYGYTF.

This clone was observed a few times. This sequence joins TRBV29-1 and TRBJ2-4; TRBD2 matches at 7 bases. Trimming removed 3 bases from V and 2 bases from J; junction bases left unmatched: 4. In germline, CDR1 is SQVTM, CDR2 ANQGSEA. CDR3 length equals 14 residues. The DNA for the CDR3 is TGCAGCGTTGAGGTCGGGGGGACCAAAAACATTCAGTACTTC. This encodes CSVEVGGTKNIQYF.

The chain joins TRBV6-5 to TRBJ1-1, with D possibly matching TRBD1 (5 bases). V was shortened by 4 bases and J by 3 bases, with 12 bases between the two germline ends. The germline V gene encodes CDR1 MNHEY and CDR2 SVGAGI. The CDR3 extends over 14 amino acids. The CDR3 coding sequence is TGTGCCAGCAGTTCCGATTGGGGGGACACTGAAGCTTTCTTT. Translated: CASSSDWGDTEAFF.

The rearrangement links TRBV28 to TRBJ2-2, with TRBD2 matching 15 bases. This CDR3 spans 14 amino acids. CDR1 is MDHEN and CDR2 is SYDVKM in the germline V gene. The V gene end was trimmed by 8 bases and the J gene end by 5 bases; junction bases not matched to a gene: 0. The CDR3 region is CASGTSGRTGELFF. For the CDR3, the DNA is TGTGCCAGCGGGACTAGCGGGAGGACCGGGGAGCTGTTTTTT.

A few counts support this clone. V and J are TRBV5-1 and TRBJ1-1, with 7 bases that match TRBD1. The CDR3 runs 14 residues. The J segment lost 4 bases and the V segment lost 2 bases, leaving 5 bases of the junction unmatched. Germline CDR1 is SGHRS and CDR2 is YFSETQ. For the CDR3, the DNA is TGCGCCAGCAGCTTAGGGGACAGAGGCACTGAAGCTTTCTTT. The encoded protein is CASSLGDRGTEAFF.